The rows below give T cell receptor beta chains drawn from one sample of a study of post-analysis software for immune sequencing data. In TCRdb, the PCR reads were re-called with MiXCR into one record per CDR3 protein. This table holds roughly 540,000 distinct CDR3 sequences, 34% found once. The sample was blood. These receptors were obtained from a girl between 2 and 17 years old with multiple sclerosis. The CDR3 runs from the conserved cysteine through the conserved F or W. Each record gives: V gene, clone size, D gene, J gene, CDR3 DNA, CDR3 protein. A D gene is named only where the DNA matches it firmly. Only part of the rows carry a size: once, few, many, or a class if the clone is expanded.

v_call: TRBV5-6
clone_size: NA
d_call: NA
j_call: TRBJ1-3
cdr3_nt: TGTGCCAGCAGCTTGGATCGGGGCTCAGCTGGAAACACCATATATTTT
cdr3_aa: CASSLDRGSAGNTIYF

v_call: TRBV2
clone_size: NA
d_call: NA
j_call: TRBJ2-5
cdr3_nt: TGTGCCAGCAAGGCAGTCAGGGGCCAAGAGACCCAGTACTTC
cdr3_aa: CASKAVRGQETQYF

v_call: TRBV5-5
clone_size: few
d_call: NA
j_call: TRBJ1-2
cdr3_nt: TGTGCCAGCAGCGACAGAAGGACAACTGAGAACTATGGCTACACCTTC
cdr3_aa: CASSDRRTTENYGYTF

v_call: TRBV20-1
clone_size: NA
d_call: NA
j_call: TRBJ1-4
cdr3_nt: TGCAGTGCGTTAATTGGAAGGGGCGAAAAACTGTTTTTT
cdr3_aa: CSALIGRGEKLFF

v_call: TRBV6-6
clone_size: few
d_call: TRBD1
j_call: TRBJ2-4
cdr3_nt: TGTGCCAGCAGCCCCGGGGACAGGGGTTTCCAAAACATTCAGTACTTC
cdr3_aa: CASSPGDRGFQNIQYF

v_call: TRBV29-1
clone_size: few
d_call: NA
j_call: TRBJ2-3
cdr3_nt: TGCAGCGTTGAGGGGGGTCAGCACACAGATACGCAGTATTTT
cdr3_aa: CSVEGGQHTDTQYF

v_call: TRBV20-1
clone_size: few
d_call: TRBD1
j_call: TRBJ1-6
cdr3_nt: TGCAGTGCCCGGACAGGGGGAGCTCTTAATTCACCCCTCCACTTT
cdr3_aa: CSARTGGALNSPLHF

v_call: TRBV14
clone_size: NA
d_call: NA
j_call: TRBJ2-1
cdr3_nt: TGTGCCAGCAGCCAAGAGCCGTTGCACAATGAGCAGTTCTTC
cdr3_aa: CASSQEPLHNEQFF

v_call: TRBV10-3
clone_size: NA
d_call: NA
j_call: TRBJ2-3
cdr3_nt: TGTGCCATCGGTGAGTCTCAGGGCCCCACAGATACGCAGTATTTT
cdr3_aa: CAIGESQGPTDTQYF

v_call: TRBV4-1
clone_size: once
d_call: NA
j_call: TRBJ1-5
cdr3_nt: TGCGCCAGCAGCCAAGAAACAGGGATGGGCAATCAGCCCCAGCATTTT
cdr3_aa: CASSQETGMGNQPQHF

v_call: TRBV29-1
clone_size: many
d_call: TRBD1
j_call: TRBJ1-2
cdr3_nt: TGCAGCGTTTGGGGACAGGGAAGGGTCTATGGCTACACCTTC
cdr3_aa: CSVWGQGRVYGYTF

v_call: TRBV20-1
clone_size: NA
d_call: NA
j_call: TRBJ2-3
cdr3_nt: TGCAGTGATAGAGCAGGGAGCACAGATACGCAGTATTTT
cdr3_aa: CSDRAGSTDTQYF

v_call: TRBV5-1
clone_size: NA
d_call: NA
j_call: TRBJ2-5
cdr3_nt: TGCGCCAGCAGCTTGCTACCAGGGGCGGACGCAGAGACCCAGTACTTC
cdr3_aa: CASSLLPGADAETQYF

v_call: TRBV4-2
clone_size: many
d_call: NA
j_call: TRBJ1-2
cdr3_nt: TGTGCCAGCAGCCAAGATAGTAGGGGTGACTATGGCTACACCTTC
cdr3_aa: CASSQDSRGDYGYTF

v_call: TRBV15
clone_size: NA
d_call: TRBD1
j_call: TRBJ1-4
cdr3_nt: TGTGCCGCCAGCAGACCGACAGGGGACGGGGAAAAACTGTTTTTT
cdr3_aa: CAASRPTGDGEKLFF

v_call: TRBV5-1
clone_size: NA
d_call: NA
j_call: TRBJ2-5
cdr3_nt: TGCGCCAGCAGCTTGGCCGCAGCGGCGCTGTACCAAGAGACCCAGTACTTC
cdr3_aa: CASSLAAAALYQETQYF

v_call: TRBV5-1
clone_size: few
d_call: NA
j_call: TRBJ2-5
cdr3_nt: TGCGCCAGCAGCTTGGAAGCGGTGGAGACCCAGTACTTC
cdr3_aa: CASSLEAVETQYF

v_call: TRBV2
clone_size: NA
d_call: NA
j_call: TRBJ1-2
cdr3_nt: TGTGCCACAAGATCGGCAGGCCCCACGACCTATGGCTACACCTTC
cdr3_aa: CATRSAGPTTYGYTF

v_call: TRBV5-1
clone_size: NA
d_call: TRBD2
j_call: TRBJ2-7
cdr3_nt: TGCGCCAGCAGTTACCGGGGGGTATACAATGAGCAGTACTTC
cdr3_aa: CASSYRGVYNEQYF

v_call: TRBV12-3/TRBV12-4
clone_size: NA
d_call: TRBD2
j_call: TRBJ2-1
cdr3_nt: TGTGCCAGTATCATAGCGGGGGGGCCCTCCAATGAGCAGTTCTTC
cdr3_aa: CASIIAGGPSNEQFF

v_call: TRBV9
clone_size: few
d_call: NA
j_call: TRBJ1-5
cdr3_nt: TGTGCCAGCAGCGTAGGAGGTAGCAATCAGCCCCAGCATTTT
cdr3_aa: CASSVGGSNQPQHF

v_call: TRBV20-1
clone_size: many
d_call: NA
j_call: TRBJ2-1
cdr3_nt: TGCAGTGCTAGACGGGCAGGGCCTGAATTATACAATGAGCAGTTCTTC
cdr3_aa: CSARRAGPELYNEQFF

v_call: TRBV7-9
clone_size: NA
d_call: NA
j_call: TRBJ2-3
cdr3_nt: TGTGCCAGCAGCTTAGACAGGGAATACACAGATACGCAGTATTTT
cdr3_aa: CASSLDREYTDTQYF

v_call: TRBV7-8
clone_size: NA
d_call: TRBD1
j_call: TRBJ2-4
cdr3_nt: TGTGCCAGCAGCTTAGCGGGGACAGACAAAAACATTCAGTACTTC
cdr3_aa: CASSLAGTDKNIQYF

v_call: TRBV10-3
clone_size: few
d_call: TRBD1
j_call: TRBJ2-5
cdr3_nt: TGTGCCATCAGTGTCGGGACAGGGGGCAGACAAGAGACCCAGTACTTC
cdr3_aa: CAISVGTGGRQETQYF

v_call: TRBV5-1
clone_size: NA
d_call: TRBD1
j_call: TRBJ1-1
cdr3_nt: TGCGCCAGCAGCTCCGGGACAGGGGACATGAACACTGAAGCTTTCTTT
cdr3_aa: CASSSGTGDMNTEAFF

v_call: TRBV12-5
clone_size: NA
d_call: NA
j_call: TRBJ1-5
cdr3_nt: TGTGCTAGTGGTCTCCCTGACGGGGTGCAGCCCCAGCATTTT
cdr3_aa: CASGLPDGVQPQHF

v_call: TRBV6-5
clone_size: NA
d_call: NA
j_call: TRBJ2-5
cdr3_nt: TGTGCCAGCAGCCGAAAGGGACGGACGGAGACCCAGTACTTC
cdr3_aa: CASSRKGRTETQYF

v_call: TRBV12-3/TRBV12-4
clone_size: NA
d_call: TRBD2
j_call: TRBJ2-3
cdr3_nt: TGTACCAGCAGTTTTAGAGCGGGGGGCGATACGCAGTATTTT
cdr3_aa: CTSSFRAGGDTQYF

v_call: TRBV29-1
clone_size: few
d_call: NA
j_call: TRBJ1-1
cdr3_nt: TGCAGCGCTTACGGAGGGACGGGAGAAACTGAAGCTTTCTTT
cdr3_aa: CSAYGGTGETEAFF

v_call: TRBV10-3
clone_size: few
d_call: TRBD1
j_call: TRBJ2-6
cdr3_nt: TGTGCCGCCTCCGGGACAGGTCCCTCTGGGGCCAACGTCCTGACTTTC
cdr3_aa: CAASGTGPSGANVLTF

v_call: TRBV7-2
clone_size: few
d_call: NA
j_call: TRBJ2-7
cdr3_nt: TGTGCCAGCAGCCGGGGAGCACAGGGTCCCTACGAGCAGTACTTC
cdr3_aa: CASSRGAQGPYEQYF

v_call: TRBV7-7
clone_size: few
d_call: TRBD2
j_call: TRBJ2-7
cdr3_nt: TGTGCTAGCAGCCCGGGGGGGGCATCCGACGAGCAGTACTTC
cdr3_aa: CASSPGGASDEQYF